The 2 T cell receptor beta chains listed next were all sequenced from one sample in a study of vaccination and CD4 T cells after COVID-19. Cultured CD4+ T-cell DNA underwent Oncomine TCR Beta short-read sequencing. TCRdb re-called the PCR reads with MiXCR, one entry per CDR3 protein. The table has several thousand distinct CDR3 sequences, around 23% seen once. As to treatment: roughly 11-day PBMC culture with coronavirus spike peptide pools or control peptides (ViraFEST assay). No antigen has been identified for these receptors. Sequencing was carried out using CD4+ T cells from blood, cultured in vitro. These receptors all come from a human donor who had recovered from COVID-19.

This clonotype has more than one count but fewer than ten. The chain links TRBV2 to TRBJ2-5; TRBD2 aligns across 12 bases. The V gene end was trimmed by 2 bases and the J gene end by 3 bases; junction bases not matched to a gene: 7. Germline CDR1 SNHLY, CDR2 FYNNEI. The CDR3 sequence is 17 residues long. As DNA, the CDR3 is TGTGCCAGCAGTGAAAGGAAGACTAGCGGGGGCAAAGAGACCCAGTACTTC. Residues: CASSERKTSGGKETQYF.

The genes are TRBV5-5 and TRBJ2-4, with 8 positions matching TRBD2. V lost 4 bases and J lost 7; bases outside the gene matches: 16. CDR1 is SGHKS, CDR2 YYEKEE, per germline (reference sequence). This CDR3 contains 17 residues. The CDR3 protein is CASSPPGAGGGGNIQYF. The CDR3 nucleotides are TGTGCCAGCAGCCCCCCCGGTGCGGGGGGCGGTGGGAACATTCAGTACTTC.